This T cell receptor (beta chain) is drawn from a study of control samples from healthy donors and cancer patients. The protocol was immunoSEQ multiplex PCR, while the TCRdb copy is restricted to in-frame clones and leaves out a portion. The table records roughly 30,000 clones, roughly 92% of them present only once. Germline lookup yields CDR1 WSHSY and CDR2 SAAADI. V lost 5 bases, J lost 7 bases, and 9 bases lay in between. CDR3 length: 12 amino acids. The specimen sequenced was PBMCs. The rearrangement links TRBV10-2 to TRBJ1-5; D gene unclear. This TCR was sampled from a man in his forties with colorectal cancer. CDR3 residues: CASSTAKQPQHF. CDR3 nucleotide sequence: TGCGCCAGCAGTACAGCCAAACAGCCCCAGCATTTT.